Listed below are T cell receptor beta chains from one sample, sequenced in a study of T cells in Graves' hyperthyroidism and ophthalmopathy. TCRdb itself ran the multiplex PCR reads through MiXCR, one entry per CDR3 protein. This sample has hundreds of thousands of distinct CDR3 sequences; roughly 15% occur once, and the top ten carry around 4.1%. Sequences were obtained from blood. The receptor source for this set is a woman in her thirties or forties with Graves' ophthalmopathy. CDR3s include the opening cysteine and the closing phenylalanine or tryptophan. Part of the rows lack a size; the others show once, few, many or a class for expanded clones.

V gene | clone size | CDR3 protein
TRBV12-3/TRBV12-4 | - | CASRMLAGGETQYF
TRBV7-9 | many | CASSQTGTAIYGYTF
TRBV7-2 | - | CASSLGMSGRDQYF
TRBV19 | - | CASSIDLAGEETQYF
TRBV5-1 | many | CASSLGQGGNTIYF
TRBV24-1 | many | CATATRVGETQYF
TRBV11-2 | - | CASSFLAENTEAFF
TRBV12-3/TRBV12-4 | medium-sized | CASHSGVDTEAFF
TRBV19 | many | CASSVQALQPQHF
TRBV19 | - | CAIWGQGYGYTF
TRBV5-6 | - | CVGNLGGGTEAFF
TRBV11-1 | - | CASSFLGRTEAFF
TRBV7-2 | many | CASSPATYEQYF
TRBV5-1 | many | CASSLGQGPNTEAFF
TRBV20-1 | many | CSARRGAVNTEAFF
TRBV2 | many | CASSAGPGELFF
TRBV12-3/TRBV12-4 | - | CASTLGWGLYSNQPQHF